The T cell receptor beta chain described here comes from a study of cytomegalovirus exposure and HLA in healthy donors. It was the roughly 120-subject validation cohort, separate from the approximately 690-subject first cohort, to which the donors belonged. This clone was counted a single time. As yet, its antigen is unknown. Germline CDR1 reads SGHNT; CDR2 reads YYREEE (reference sequence). The CDR3 is 15 amino acids. Trimming took 1 base from V and 3 from J; bases not matched to a gene: 5. Data came from immunoSEQ multiplex PCR; TCRdb stores just in-frame clones and leaves some out. The profile shows some 140,000 clones, approximately 84% of them singletons. General study results and limits: In vitro data verified a few CMV-associated chains as specific for CMV antigens.

The chain couples TRBV5-4 to TRBJ2-3; 7 bases line up with TRBD1. This receptor was taken from a man under 40 in good health and CMV-seropositive. Sequencing was done on a sample of PBMCs. Here the CDR3 DNA reads TGTGCCAGCAGCTTGACAGGGGCCAGGACAGATACGCAGTATTTT. It codes for CASSLTGARTDTQYF.